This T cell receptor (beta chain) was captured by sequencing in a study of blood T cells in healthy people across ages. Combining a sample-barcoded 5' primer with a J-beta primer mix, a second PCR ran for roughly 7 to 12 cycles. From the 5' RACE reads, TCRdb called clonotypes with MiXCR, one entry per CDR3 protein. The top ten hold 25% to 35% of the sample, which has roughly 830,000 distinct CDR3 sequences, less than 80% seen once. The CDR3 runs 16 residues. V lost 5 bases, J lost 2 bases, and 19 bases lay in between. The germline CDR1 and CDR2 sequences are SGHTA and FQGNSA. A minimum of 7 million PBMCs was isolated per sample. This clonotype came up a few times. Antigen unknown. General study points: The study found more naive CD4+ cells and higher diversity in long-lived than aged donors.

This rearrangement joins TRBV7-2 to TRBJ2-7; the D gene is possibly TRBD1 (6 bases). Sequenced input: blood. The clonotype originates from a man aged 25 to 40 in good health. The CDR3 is CASSVNSGTPTYEQYF. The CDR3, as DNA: TGTGCCAGCAGCGTGAATAGTGGGACACCAACCTACGAGCAGTACTTC.